Listed below are T cell receptor beta chains from one sample, sequenced in a study of CD8 T cells in ankylosing spondylitis. Each CDR3 protein gets one entry after TCRdb re-called the 5' RACE reads with MiXCR. The table includes tens of thousands of distinct CDR3 sequences, 6.2% detected once. The specimen sequenced was synovial fluid, either unsorted or a sorted T cell fraction (not recorded which). The receptors derive from a male donor with ankylosing spondylitis. CDR3s include the opening cysteine and the closing phenylalanine or tryptophan. D genes are given only for firm matches. Rows may omit the clone size; those that give it use once, few, many or a size class.

D: TRBD1
J: TRBJ2-7
size: many
V: TRBV11-1
CDR3: CASSFGPHGTGAYEQYF
DNA: TGTGCCAGCAGCTTCGGTCCACACGGGACAGGAGCCTACGAGCAGTACTTC

D: TRBD2
J: TRBJ2-1
size: many
V: TRBV28
CDR3: CASSLYIAGVNEQFF
DNA: TGTGCCAGCAGTTTATATATAGCGGGAGTGAATGAGCAGTTCTTC

D: TRBD2
J: TRBJ2-7
size: -
V: TRBV5-4
CDR3: CASSSWTSGPYEQYF
DNA: TGTGCCAGCAGCTCGTGGACTAGCGGGCCCTACGAGCAGTACTTC

D: -
J: TRBJ1-1
size: -
V: TRBV10-2
CDR3: CASSFGGNTEAFF
DNA: TGCGCCAGCAGTTTTGGAGGAAACACTGAAGCTTTCTTT

D: TRBD2
J: TRBJ2-7
size: medium-sized
V: TRBV29-1
CDR3: CSVLGLAGVEQYF
DNA: TGCAGCGTATTGGGACTAGCGGGAGTTGAGCAGTACTTC

D: TRBD2
J: TRBJ2-1
size: -
V: TRBV20-1
CDR3: CSARVPQREGRWEQFF
DNA: TGCAGTGCTAGAGTGCCCCAACGGGAGGGCCGTTGGGAGCAGTTCTTC

D: -
J: TRBJ1-6
size: many
V: TRBV7-3
CDR3: CASSQDGYNSPLHF
DNA: TGTGCCAGCAGCCAGGACGGTTATAATTCACCCCTCCACTTT

D: -
J: TRBJ2-3
size: many
V: TRBV7-9
CDR3: CASSLSDTQYF
DNA: TGTGCCAGCAGCTTATCGGATACGCAGTATTTT

D: TRBD2
J: TRBJ2-5
size: many
V: TRBV20-1
CDR3: CSGRVAGSIRETQYF
DNA: TGCAGTGGTAGGGTAGCGGGATCAATCCGGGAGACCCAGTACTTC

D: TRBD2
J: TRBJ2-1
size: many
V: TRBV24-1
CDR3: CATIAGGSNNEQFF
DNA: TGTGCCACCATAGCGGGAGGGTCGAACAATGAGCAGTTCTTC

D: -
J: TRBJ1-2
size: many
V: TRBV7-9
CDR3: CASSLDAASRYTF
DNA: TGTGCCAGCAGCTTAGACGCCGCTTCACGCTACACCTTC

D: -
J: TRBJ1-5
size: few
V: TRBV27
CDR3: CASSRGSRVNQPQHF
DNA: TGTGCCAGCAGTAGGGGCAGCAGGGTCAATCAGCCCCAGCATTTT

D: TRBD1
J: TRBJ1-3
size: few
V: TRBV13
CDR3: CAIEDRGHGNTIYF
DNA: TGTGCCATCGAAGACAGGGGGCACGGAAACACCATATATTTT

D: -
J: TRBJ2-1
size: few
V: TRBV19
CDR3: CASSRTYYNEQFF
DNA: TGTGCCAGTAGTAGGACATACTACAATGAGCAGTTCTTC

D: -
J: TRBJ2-7
size: -
V: TRBV5-4
CDR3: CASSWRGEQYF
DNA: TGTGCCAGCAGCTGGCGCGGCGAGCAGTACTTC

D: TRBD1
J: TRBJ2-5
size: many
V: TRBV6-1
CDR3: CASTPGQGETQYF
DNA: TGTGCCAGCACCCCGGGACAGGGAGAGACCCAGTACTTC

D: TRBD1
J: TRBJ2-3
size: once
V: TRBV9
CDR3: CASSVGNLGQGMNTQYF
DNA: TGTGCCAGCAGCGTAGGTAATCTTGGACAGGGGATGAATACGCAGTATTTT

D: -
J: TRBJ1-2
size: once
V: TRBV28
CDR3: CASRLTENYGYTF
DNA: TGTGCCAGCAGACTTACAGAGAACTATGGCTACACCTTC

D: TRBD1
J: TRBJ2-7
size: many
V: TRBV18
CDR3: CASSPTGDILYEQYF
DNA: TGTGCCAGCTCACCGACAGGGGATATTCTATACGAGCAGTACTTC

D: -
J: TRBJ2-7
size: many
V: TRBV6-1
CDR3: CASSEPGYEQYF
DNA: TGTGCCAGCAGTGAACCCGGGTACGAGCAGTACTTC